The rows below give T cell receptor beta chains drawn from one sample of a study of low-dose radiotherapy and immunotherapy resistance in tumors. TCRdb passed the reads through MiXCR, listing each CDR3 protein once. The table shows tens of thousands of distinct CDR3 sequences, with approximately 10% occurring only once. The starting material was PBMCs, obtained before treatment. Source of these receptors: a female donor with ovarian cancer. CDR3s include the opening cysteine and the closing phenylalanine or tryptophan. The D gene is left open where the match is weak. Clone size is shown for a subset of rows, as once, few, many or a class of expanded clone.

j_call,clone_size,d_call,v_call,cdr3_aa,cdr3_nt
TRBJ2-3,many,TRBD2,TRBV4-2,CASSQTRLAGVGDTQYF,TGTGCCAGCAGCCAAACCAGACTAGCGGGAGTTGGAGATACGCAGTATTTT
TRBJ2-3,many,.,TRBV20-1,CTCGWASRDTQYF,TGCACCTGTGGGTGGGCCTCACGAGATACGCAGTATTTT
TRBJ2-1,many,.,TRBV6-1,CASNGPALYNEQFF,TGTGCCAGCAATGGCCCAGCACTTTACAATGAGCAGTTCTTC
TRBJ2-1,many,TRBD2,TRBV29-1,CSVGGGYNEQFF,TGCAGCGTTGGCGGGGGGTACAATGAGCAGTTCTTC
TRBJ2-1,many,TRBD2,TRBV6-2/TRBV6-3,CASSYSTSGSYNEQFF,TGTGCCAGCAGTTACTCGACTAGCGGGAGTTACAATGAGCAGTTCTTC
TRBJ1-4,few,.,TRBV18,CASSPVGSGEKLFF,TGTGCCAGCTCACCAGTGGGGTCGGGTGAAAAACTGTTTTTT
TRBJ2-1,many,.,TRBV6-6,CASTPGRAGRPYNEQFF,TGTGCCAGCACTCCCGGTCGTGCGGGCCGGCCTTACAATGAGCAGTTCTTC
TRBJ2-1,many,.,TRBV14,CASSQDSASGRSSYNEQFF,TGTGCCAGCAGCCAAGATTCCGCTTCGGGCAGAAGCTCCTACAATGAGCAGTTCTTC
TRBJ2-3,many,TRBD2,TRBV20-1,CSAADVLSGRRSDTQYF,TGCAGTGCTGCTGACGTCCTAAGCGGGAGACGTTCAGATACGCAGTATTTT
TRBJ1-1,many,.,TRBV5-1,CASSLALGATFAFF,TGCGCCAGCAGCTTGGCCTTGGGAGCTACCTTCGCTTTCTTT
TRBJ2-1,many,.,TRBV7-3,CASSAGLNGGNEQFF,TGTGCCAGCAGCGCCGGTCTCAATGGGGGAAATGAGCAGTTCTTC
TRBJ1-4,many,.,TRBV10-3,CAISEPNEKLFF,TGTGCCATCAGTGAGCCTAATGAAAAACTGTTTTTT
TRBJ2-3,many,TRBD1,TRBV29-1,CSLGQEPTDTQYF,TGCAGCTTGGGACAGGAACCCACAGATACGCAGTATTTT
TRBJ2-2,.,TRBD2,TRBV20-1,CSARGGSTSTGELFF,TGCAGTGCTAGAGGCGGGAGTACGTCAACCGGGGAGCTGTTTTTT
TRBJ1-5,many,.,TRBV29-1,CSVQPAGGQPQHF,TGCAGCGTTCAACCTGCGGGAGGCCAGCCCCAGCATTTT
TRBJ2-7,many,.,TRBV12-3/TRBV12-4,CASRARTGAYEQYF,TGTGCCAGCAGGGCGAGGACCGGGGCCTACGAGCAGTACTTC
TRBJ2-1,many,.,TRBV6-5,CASSYDRSSYNEQFF,TGTGCCAGCAGTTACGACAGGAGCTCCTACAATGAGCAGTTCTTC
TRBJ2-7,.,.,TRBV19,CASSIRGREQYF,TGTGCCAGTAGTATCAGGGGTCGGGAGCAGTACTTC
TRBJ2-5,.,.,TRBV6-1,CASSSFSGTSTQYF,TGTGCCAGCAGTTCCTTCTCCGGGACGTCGACCCAGTACTTC
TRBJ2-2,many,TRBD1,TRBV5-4,CASSSARDRGTGELFF,TGTGCCAGCAGCTCGGCCCGGGACAGGGGCACCGGGGAGCTGTTTTTT
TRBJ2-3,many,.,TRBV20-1,CSARFSEAGSTDTQYF,TGCAGTGCTAGATTCTCCGAGGCAGGGAGCACAGATACGCAGTATTTT
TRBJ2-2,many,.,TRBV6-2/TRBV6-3,CASSESGTPPGELFF,TGTGCCAGCAGTGAATCCGGGACCCCGCCCGGGGAGCTGTTTTTT
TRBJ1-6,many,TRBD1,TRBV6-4,CASSAQGKNNSPLHF,TGTGCCAGCAGTGCACAGGGGAAAAATAATTCACCCCTCCACTTT
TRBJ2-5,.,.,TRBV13,CASSPTGSTQETQYF,TGTGCCAGCAGCCCGACGGGGAGCACCCAAGAGACCCAGTACTTC
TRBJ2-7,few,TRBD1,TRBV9,CASSPDRGPTYEQYF,TGTGCCAGCAGCCCAGACAGGGGCCCTACCTACGAGCAGTACTTC
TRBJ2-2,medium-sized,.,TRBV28,CASRPSRATGELFF,TGTGCCAGCAGGCCCTCAAGGGCCACCGGGGAGCTGTTTTTT
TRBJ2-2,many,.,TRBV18,CASSVRDTGELFF,TGTGCCAGCTCTGTCAGAGACACCGGGGAGCTGTTTTTT
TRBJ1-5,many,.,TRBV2,CASTGTDVFRPQHF,TGTGCCAGCACCGGGACGGACGTATTTCGGCCCCAGCATTTT
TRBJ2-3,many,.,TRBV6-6,CATLGADTNTQYF,TGTGCCACCCTGGGGGCGGATACGAATACGCAGTATTTT
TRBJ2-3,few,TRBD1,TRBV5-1,CASSLETGPDTQYF,TGCGCCAGCAGCTTGGAGACAGGGCCAGATACGCAGTATTTT
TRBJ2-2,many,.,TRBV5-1,CASSASGGIGELFF,TGCGCCAGCAGCGCGAGTGGGGGAATCGGGGAGCTGTTTTTT
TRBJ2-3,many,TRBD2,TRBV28,CASLQTGGGDDDTQYF,TGTGCCAGCCTCCAGACGGGCGGGGGGGATGATGATACGCAGTATTTT
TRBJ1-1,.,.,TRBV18,CASSPGTITNTEAFF,TGTGCCAGCTCGCCCGGGACAATAACGAACACTGAAGCTTTCTTT
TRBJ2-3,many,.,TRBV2,CASSDRTQYF,TGTGCCAGCAGTGACAGGACGCAGTATTTT
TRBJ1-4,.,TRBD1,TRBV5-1,CASSQGESGEKLFF,TGCGCCAGCTCACAGGGGGAATCGGGTGAAAAACTGTTTTTT
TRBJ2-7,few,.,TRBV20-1,CSASWQTGYEQYF,TGCAGTGCTAGTTGGCAAACTGGCTACGAGCAGTACTTC
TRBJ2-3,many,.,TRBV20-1,CSATRQDSTDTQYF,TGCAGTGCTACCAGACAGGATAGCACAGATACGCAGTATTTT
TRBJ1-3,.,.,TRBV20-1,CSASVVTGNTIYF,TGCAGTGCCTCGGTAGTGACTGGAAACACCATATATTTT
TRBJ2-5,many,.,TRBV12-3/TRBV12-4,CASSFRVGQETQYF,TGTGCCAGCAGTTTCAGGGTGGGGCAAGAGACCCAGTACTTC
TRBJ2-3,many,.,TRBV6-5,CASKGATDTQYF,TGTGCCAGCAAGGGAGCCACAGATACGCAGTATTTT
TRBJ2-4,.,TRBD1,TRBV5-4,CASSFWDRNIQYF,TGTGCCAGCAGCTTTTGGGACAGGAACATTCAGTACTTC
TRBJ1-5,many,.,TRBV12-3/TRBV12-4,CASSSTASTAQPQHF,TGTGCCAGCAGCTCAACAGCCTCAACGGCTCAGCCCCAGCATTTT
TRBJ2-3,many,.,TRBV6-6,CASSYSAGPRADTQYF,TGTGCCAGCAGTTACTCGGCGGGGCCCCGGGCAGATACGCAGTATTTT
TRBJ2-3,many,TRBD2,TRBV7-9,CASSSTSGGPDTQYF,TGTGCCAGCAGCTCGACTAGCGGGGGGCCAGATACGCAGTATTTT
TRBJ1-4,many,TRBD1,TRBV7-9,CASSWDRGREKLFF,TGTGCCAGCAGCTGGGACAGGGGGCGCGAAAAACTGTTTTTT
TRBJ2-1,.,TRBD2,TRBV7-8,CASSFLRTSGDNEQFF,TGTGCCAGCAGCTTCCTAAGGACTAGCGGGGACAATGAGCAGTTCTTC
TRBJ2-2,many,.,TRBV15,CATSRGAQNIYTGELFF,TGTGCCACCAGCAGAGGGGCCCAGAATATCTACACCGGGGAGCTGTTTTTT
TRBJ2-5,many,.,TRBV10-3,CAISESSPETQYF,TGTGCCATCAGTGAAAGTTCCCCAGAGACCCAGTACTTC
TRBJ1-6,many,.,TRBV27,CASSSSLGTSPLHF,TGTGCCAGCAGTTCCTCTCTGGGGACTTCACCCCTCCACTTT
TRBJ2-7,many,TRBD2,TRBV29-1,CSVEDTGTSGSYEQYF,TGCAGCGTTGAAGACACCGGGACTAGCGGCTCCTACGAGCAGTACTTC
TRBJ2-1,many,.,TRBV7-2,CASSFGQINEQFF,TGTGCCAGCAGCTTTGGCCAGATCAATGAGCAGTTCTTC
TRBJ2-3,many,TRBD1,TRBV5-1,CASSLDRGTGPDTQYF,TGCGCCAGCAGCTTGGACAGGGGGACGGGGCCAGATACGCAGTATTTT
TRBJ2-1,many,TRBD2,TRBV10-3,CAIRSLAGGYSDEQFF,TGTGCCATCAGATCCTTAGCGGGGGGCTACTCGGATGAGCAGTTCTTC
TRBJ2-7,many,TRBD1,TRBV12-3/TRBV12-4,CASSFGTGSIEQYF,TGTGCCAGCAGTTTTGGGACAGGGTCCATCGAGCAGTACTTC